This T cell receptor (beta chain) appears in the sequencing data of a study of CD4 T cells in relation to SARS-CoV-2 and coronaviruses. CD4 enrichment then naive enrichment separated naive from memory CD4+ cells. With respect to this clone: The target antigen is unknown.

This CDR3 region has 13 residues. With V trimmed by 6 bases and J by 2 bases, 4 bases remained unmatched. Germline V gives CDR1 SQVTM, CDR2 ANQGSEA. Study outcomes and limitations: No donor gave both pre-pandemic and post-infection samples.

Repertoires were generated with immunoSEQ multiplex PCR, while TCRdb's copy carries only in-frame clones and drops some. The table shows about 54,000 clones, with under 95% occurring only once. The material sequenced was naive CD4+ T cells from PBMCs. Subset here: naive CD4+ T cells isolated by negative enrichment. The TCR was taken from an adult with COVID-19. The chain uses TRBV29-1 and TRBJ2-7; 10 nucleotides line up with TRBD1. The chain's CDR3 is CSVEGQGTYEQYF. For the CDR3, the DNA is TGCAGCGTCGAGGGACAGGGGACCTACGAGCAGTACTTC.